The 14 T cell receptor beta chains reported below all come from one sample, sequenced in a study of T cells in Graves' hyperthyroidism and ophthalmopathy. It was RNA transcripts that yielded the amplified TCR beta CDR3 regions. Initially, a first-round RT-PCR of the TCR CDR3 employed the HTBI primer set. TCRdb used MiXCR to reprocess the multiplex PCR reads, holding one entry per CDR3 protein. The sample has roughly 300,000 distinct CDR3 sequences; about 15% are singletons. Specimen: blood. The receptors derive from a woman aged 30 to 39 with Graves' hyperthyroidism.

This clonotype was seen more than once but under ten times. The V gene is TRBV3-1, the J gene TRBJ2-2; possible D gene TRBD1, 5 bases. The germline gives CDR1 LGHDT, CDR2 YNNKEL (reference sequence). The V gene lost 4 bases and the J gene lost 3 bases, with 21 bases spanning the gap. The CDR3 consists of 18 residues. In DNA, the CDR3 is TGTGCCAGCAGCCTCAACGACATAACAGGAGATTACACCGGGGAGCTGTTTTTT. It codes for CASSLNDITGDYTGELFF.

This clonotype appeared a few times. This chain connects TRBV6-1 to TRBJ2-7; TRBD2 agrees at 7 bases. Per germline, CDR1 MNHNS and CDR2 SASEGT. The J segment lost 7 bases and the V segment lost 7 bases, leaving 10 bases of the junction unmatched. This CDR3 has 13 amino acids. DNA of the CDR3: TGTGCCAGCACCCCTCGGTCAGCGGGAGAGCAGTACTTC. This sequence encodes CASTPRSAGEQYF.

This clonotype was seen repeatedly, ten times or more. This chain joins TRBV6-1 and TRBJ2-6; D gene ambiguous. Germline V gene data show CDR1 as MNHNS and CDR2 as SASEGT. V lost 6 bases and J lost 4, with 10 bases in between. The CDR3 has 14 residues. In nucleotides, the CDR3 is TGTGCCAGCAGCCGCCGTGGAGGGGCCAACGTCCTGACTTTC. Its translation is CASSRRGGANVLTF.

This clonotype was detected ten times or more. The J gene is TRBJ1-2, the V gene TRBV12-3 or TRBV12-4; D unclear. The V and J ends lost 5 bases and 6 bases respectively, with 13 bases between them. The CDR3 has 13 residues. The CDR3, as DNA: TGTGCCAGCAGTAGGGCGGTGGCGGATGGCTACACCTTC. Translating it yields CASSRAVADGYTF.

This clonotype appeared many times. V is TRBV28 and J is TRBJ1-1, with D perhaps TRBD1 (5 bases). The CDR3 length is 13 residues. Germline V CDR1 and CDR2: MDHEN, SYDVKM. V lost 5 bases, J lost 3 bases, and 10 bases lay in between. This CDR3 is CASSGGPYTEAFF. DNA of the CDR3: TGTGCCAGCAGTGGGGGACCGTACACTGAAGCTTTCTTT.

This clonotype has more than one count but fewer than ten. The rearrangement links TRBV19 to TRBJ2-7; a possible D gene is TRBD1 (7 bases). Germline V gives CDR1 LNHDA, CDR2 SQIVND (reference sequence). This CDR3 has 14 residues. With 6 bases removed from V and 7 bases from J, the gap between germline ends came to 19 bases. CDR3 coding DNA: TGTGCCAGTAGGGCGCGGGACAGCGGCGTTGAGCAGTACTTC. It encodes CASRARDSGVEQYF.

The sample holds many counts of this clonotype. This chain connects TRBV7-2 to TRBJ1-5; D not certain. Trimming shortened V by 4 bases and J by 4 bases, and 17 bases separated the two germline ends. The length of the CDR3 is 16 residues. Germline-derived CDR1 and CDR2 are SGHTA and FQGNSA. In DNA, the CDR3 is TGTGCCAGCAGCTCTCGAGGATATTCCCTAAATCAGCCCCAGCATTTT. Protein product: CASSSRGYSLNQPQHF. The full variable domain, with the rest looked up from reference TRBV7-2 and TRBJ1-5, is GAGVSQSPSNKVTEKGKDVELRCDPISGHTALYWYRQSLGQGLEFLIYFQGNSAPDKSGLPSDRFSAERTGGSVSTLTIQRTQQEDSAVYLCASSSRGYSLNQPQHFGDGTRLSIL.

V and J are TRBV4-1 and TRBJ2-5; D not certain. Trimming left V 0 bases short and J 4 bases short, with 3 bases between. CDR3 length equals 12 residues. CDR1 and CDR2 (germline): MGHRA, YSYEKL. The CDR3 DNA follows: TGCGCCAGCAGCCAAGATACAGAGACCCAGTACTTC. This translates into CASSQDTETQYF.

This clonotype has at least ten counts. The chain uses TRBV7-8 and TRBJ2-1, with D possibly matching TRBD1 (6 bases). Trimming removed 6 bases at V and 7 bases at J, with 10 bases between. Germline V gene data show CDR1 as SGHVS and CDR2 as FQNEAQ. The CDR3 consists of 12 residues. The DNA for the CDR3 is TGTGCCAGCAGTCACAGGGAGAATGAGCAGTTCTTC. This gives the protein CASSHRENEQFF.

In its sample, this clonotype was seen a few times. The genes are TRBV3-1 and TRBJ2-7; the D is unclear. The CDR3 totals 14 residues. V dropped 2 bases and J dropped 4 bases, with 12 bases sitting between them. Germline V CDR1 and CDR2: LGHDT, YNNKEL (reference sequence). CDR3 region: CASSQSSVQYEQYF. CDR3 coding DNA: TGTGCCAGCAGCCAATCTTCCGTACAATACGAGCAGTACTTC.

The J gene is TRBJ1-5, the V gene TRBV6-1, with TRBD1 as a possible D gene (5 bases). Looked up from germline, CDR1 is MNHNS and CDR2 is SASEGT. Trimming pared 7 bases from V and 2 bases from J, leaving 15 bases between. CDR3 length equals 15 residues. The CDR3 DNA sequence: TGTGCCAGCACTGGGGGTATACCGGGCAATCAGCCCCAGCATTTT. It encodes CASTGGIPGNQPQHF.

This clonotype came up many times. V gene TRBV28 combines with J gene TRBJ2-7; tentatively, D is TRBD1 (5 bases). Looked up from germline, CDR1 is MDHEN and CDR2 is SYDVKM. The CDR3 contains 15 residues. V gave up 1 base and J gave up 3 bases, with 13 bases separating them. DNA for the CDR3: TGTGCCAGCAGTTTATCCTCAGGGCTGAGCTACGAGCAGTACTTC. Translation: CASSLSSGLSYEQYF.

This chain links TRBV9 with TRBJ2-1; D gene uncertain. This CDR3 has 13 amino acids. V lost 3 bases to trimming and J lost 6 bases, with 10 bases between them. Germline lookup yields CDR1 SGDLS and CDR2 YYNGEE. The DNA for the CDR3 is TGTGCCAGCAGCGCAAGTACCGCCAATGAGCAGTTCTTC. Its translation is CASSASTANEQFF.

This clonotype came up a few times. This chain links TRBV19 with TRBJ1-1; perhaps TRBD1 as D (6 bases). There are 15 residues in the CDR3. Trimming removed 4 bases at V and 3 bases at J, with 15 bases between. The germline CDR1 and CDR2 sequences are LNHDA and SQIVND (reference sequence). This CDR3 reads CASSTQDSRHTEAFF. Written as DNA, the CDR3 is TGTGCCAGTAGTACACAGGACAGCCGACACACTGAAGCTTTCTTT.